This T cell receptor beta chain was documented in a study of human CD8 memory T cell subsets. Germline V gives CDR1 PRHDT, CDR2 FYEKMQ (reference sequence). The CDR3 has 13 residues. Study-wide results and caveats: Only a minimal degree of mutual overlap characterized stem-like memory and precursor exhausted T cell repertoires. This study sequenced only the T cell receptor beta chains and no others. Compared with precursor exhausted T cells, stem-like memory T cells were suggested by Chao1 estimates to be more diverse.

PBMC were sourced from healthy-donor buffy coats. On this clonotype: Antigen specificity is unknown.

A UMI-labeled 5' RACE approach was the method that produced the TCR beta libraries. Each CDR3 protein gets one entry in TCRdb, which reprocessed the 5' RACE reads and gives no DNA. This sample carries over 7,000 distinct CDR3 sequences, with around 20% going to the ten biggest clones. Material for sequencing was CD8+ T cells from PBMCs. The rearrangement joins TRBV13 to TRBJ2-3. The source is a human donor in good health. CDR3 loop: CASSLGGFRTQYF.